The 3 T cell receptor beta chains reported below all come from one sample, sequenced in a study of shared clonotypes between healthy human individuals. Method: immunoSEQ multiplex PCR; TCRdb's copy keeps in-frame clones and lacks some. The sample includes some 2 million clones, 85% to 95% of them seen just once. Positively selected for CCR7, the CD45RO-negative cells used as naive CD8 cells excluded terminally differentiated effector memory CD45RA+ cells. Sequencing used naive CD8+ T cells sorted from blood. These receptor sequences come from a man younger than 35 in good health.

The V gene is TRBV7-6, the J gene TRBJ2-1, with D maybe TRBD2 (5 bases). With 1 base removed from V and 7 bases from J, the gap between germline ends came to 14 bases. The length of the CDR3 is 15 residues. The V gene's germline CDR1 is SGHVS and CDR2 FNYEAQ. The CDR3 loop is CASSLGVGRENEQFF. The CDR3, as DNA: TGTGCCAGCAGCTTAGGGGTAGGGAGAGAAAATGAGCAGTTCTTC.

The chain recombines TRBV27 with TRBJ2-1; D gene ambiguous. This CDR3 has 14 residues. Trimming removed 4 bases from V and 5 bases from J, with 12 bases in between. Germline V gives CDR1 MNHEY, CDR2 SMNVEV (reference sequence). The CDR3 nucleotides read TGTGCCAGCAGTTGGAACGGCCCTGACAATGAGCAGTTCTTC. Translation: CASSWNGPDNEQFF.

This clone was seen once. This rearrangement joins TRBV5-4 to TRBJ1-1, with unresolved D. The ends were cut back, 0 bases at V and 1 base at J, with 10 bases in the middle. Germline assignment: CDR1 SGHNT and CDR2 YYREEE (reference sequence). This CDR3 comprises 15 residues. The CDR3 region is CASSLVSGWNTEAFF. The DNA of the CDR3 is TGTGCCAGCAGCTTGGTGTCAGGCTGGAACACTGAAGCTTTCTTT.